What follows is one TCR beta chain and its context. Its antigen has not been determined. Per-base qualities were not stored, and no clone one base away is much larger. TCR beta CDR3 regions were amplified from RNA transcripts for repertoire sequencing. HTBI primers and the Qiagen OneStep RT-PCR kit were used in a first-round RT-PCR, which was followed by a second-round multiplex PCR, size selection and purification. Sequencing of the libraries was carried out on an Illumina HiSeq2000 in paired-end mode with 100 bp reads. As for the authors' bioinformatics: SOAPnuke was used for read processing, and reads with adapters, uncalled bases, a mean Phred below 15, or no exact constant-primer or identifier match were discarded. COPE v1.2.5 was used to merge high-quality paired reads. Unique nucleotide sequences were defined as clonotypes and aligned to IMGT TRB V, D and J references using MiTCR v1.1. The analysis was limited to V-J combinations with a frequency above 0.0001, which together covered over 98% of repertoires. For each V-J combination, a TCR clonal expansion and chaos score was defined as F50 clonal expansion divided by the chaos observed in the TCRdist matrix. Welch's t-statistics and random forest were used to reduce features to 13 V-J combinations, which were fed into a naive Bayes classifier. The Morisita-Horn index was used to measure how similar the thyroid and blood repertoires were. The raw public reads went through TCRdb reprocessing: fastp at Q25, MiXCR clone calling, in-frame beta chains kept. A single entry per CDR3 protein holds the most common genes and DNA from its merged rows. TCRdb, rather than the study authors, made the V and J calls. The sample contains hundreds of thousands of distinct CDR3 sequences, roughly two fifths of them found a single time. Around 3.3% of the sample is in the top ten clones.

Ophthalmopathy patients were characterized by moderately to severely active disease, a Clinical Activity Score of at least 3, a NOSPECS grade of at least 4, and a disease duration under 3 months. Patients with other autoimmune diseases, uncontrolled infections, pregnancy or lactation were excluded. Diagnosis relied on clinical symptoms, serum thyroxine, TRAb, thyroid ultrasound and orbital computed tomography. Using Ficoll-Paque density gradient centrifugation, PBMCs were isolated from over 8.5 ml of fresh peripheral blood. Total RNA was extracted with Trizol reagent and quality-checked on an Agilent 2100 Bioanalyzer. The data were taken from a study of Graves' ophthalmopathy and Graves' hyperthyroidism listed by TCRdb under 2018. About the study as a whole: Peripheral blood samples were taken at the time of initial diagnosis, before any treatment was given. T-cell repertoires of thyroid tissue and blood were compared in about 6 hyperthyroidism patients. The independent validation cohort included under 20 hyperthyroidism patients plus 17 patients who later progressed from hyperthyroidism to ophthalmopathy. To explore V-J signatures distinguishing ophthalmopathy from hyperthyroidism, a discovery set of roughly 98 patients (about 41 ophthalmopathy, around 55 stable hyperthyroidism) was enrolled. After sampling, hyperthyroidism patients received methimazole starting at 30 mg daily, and ophthalmopathy patients received high-dose intravenous methylprednisolone. In total, 120 to 150 blood samples were TCR-sequenced: 43 ophthalmopathy, some 75 hyperthyroidism and some 17 hyperthyroidism-to-ophthalmopathy patients. To tell Graves' ophthalmopathy apart from Graves' hyperthyroidism, and to predict which patients would progress to ophthalmopathy, the study relied on TCR beta repertoire signatures.

CDR1 SGHTA and CDR2 FQGNSA are derived from the germline V gene. The CDR3 goes from the cysteine to the phenylalanine over 15 residues. CDR3 DNA is the only sequence kept; it has 45 bases, read in frame from the first base. V is cut by 5 bases and J by 0 bases, and the space between the germline ends is 14 bases. Overall study results and their limits: The 13-signature model separated ophthalmopathy from stable hyperthyroidism with approximately 90% sensitivity and 81.08% specificity in cross-validation, and 80%/75% in the test set. Sample size was not statistically predetermined, and group allocation was not concealed from the investigators. In validation, the model predicted ophthalmopathy progression with about 71% sensitivity and about 77% specificity; 12 predicted patients were CT-confirmed with GO in a median of about 7.1 months. Most expanded thyroid clonotypes with a frequency above 0.001 also appeared in blood, which suggests that blood repertoires may reflect the immune response in the thyroid.

What was sequenced was peripheral blood. This TCR was recovered from an adult man with Graves' ophthalmopathy. This chain joins TRBV7-2 to TRBJ2-7; no D segment can be confidently identified. The CDR3 protein is CASSVEDRNSYEQYF. The DNA is as follows: TGTGCCAGCAGCGTTGAAGATCGAAACTCCTACGAGCAGTACTTC.